The subject of this entry is one TCR beta chain. Its antigen is currently unknown. Only in-frame clones appear in the TCRdb table, and some are missing; sequencing was by immunoSEQ multiplex PCR. Of some 54,000 clones listed, 80% were seen once; the top ten hold less than 4.5%. Germline V gene sequence: CDR1 SGHDN, CDR2 FVKESK. This CDR3 spans 14 amino acids. The ends were cut back, 4 bases at V and 7 bases at J, with 14 bases in the middle. The data were obtained in a study of OX40 agonist ivuxolimab in advanced cancers. Regarding the study as a whole: The study observed clonal expansion of CD4+ and CD8+ blood T cells by week 6 at 0.1 to 3.0 mg/kg.

This receptor was identified in an adult with an advanced solid tumor such as melanoma, head and neck, liver or kidney cancer. This sample comprised CD4+ or CD8+ T cells sorted from blood, obtained in a trial of the OX40 agonist ivuxolimab. The chain joins TRBV14 to TRBJ2-1, with D possibly being TRBD1 (7 bases). Written as DNA, the CDR3 is TGTGCCAGCAGCCCGACGACAGGGAGGAATGAGCAGTTCTTC. Translating it yields CASSPTTGRNEQFF.